This TCR beta chain was profiled in a study of blood T cell repertoires in COVID-19. At the level of the study: Nucleic acid was either cDNA or gDNA, and it came from T cells, B-cell-depleted T cells, or PBMCs.

This CDR3 contains 14 residues. Germline CDR1 SGHVS, CDR2 FQNEAQ. Germline trimming cut 5 bases from V and 2 bases from J; bases unmatched to any gene: 5. Sequenced by immunoSEQ multiplex PCR; TCRdb stores in-frame clones only, minus some. The table includes about 100,000 clones, over 60% detected once. V gene TRBV7-8 combines with J gene TRBJ1-2, with 7 bases lining up with TRBD1. The sample was peripheral blood. This clonotype was sampled from a man aged 45-60 years who had recovered from COVID-19. The CDR3 spells CASSPPTGNYGYTF. As DNA, the CDR3 is TGTGCCAGCAGCCCCCCGACAGGGAACTATGGCTACACCTTC.